These T cell receptor beta chains were read from a single sample in a study of T cell responses to AZD1222 COVID-19 vaccine. Measured with immunoSEQ multiplex PCR; TCRdb has only the in-frame clones, and not every one. The data hold around 160,000 clones, with approximately 90% observed a single time. Sequencing used peripheral blood, obtained 28 days after the second AZD1222 dose. The receptors come from an adult who received the AZD1222 COVID-19 vaccine. Both conserved end residues are part of each CDR3. The D gene is left open where the match is weak. Size is omitted from some rows. Given values are once, few, many or a class for expanded clones.

TRBV25-1	TRBJ2-5	NA	NA	TGTGCCAGCAGTGTTGGGGCCCAAGAGACCCAGTACTTC	CASSVGAQETQYF
TRBV6-6	TRBJ1-1	NA	NA	TGTGCCAGCAGCCCCAAGGGAGCACACACTGAAGCTTTCTTT	CASSPKGAHTEAFF
TRBV6-5	TRBJ1-2	NA	NA	TGTGCCAGCAGTTACTCGGGACAAGTTGGCTATGGCTACACCTTC	CASSYSGQVGYGYTF
TRBV6-1	TRBJ1-6	NA	NA	TGTGCCAGCAGGGAAGGGACCTCCTATAATTCACCCCTCCACTTT	CASREGTSYNSPLHF
TRBV6-5	TRBJ1-5	NA	NA	TGTGCCAGCAGGGGACTCGGGAATCAGCCCCAGCATTTT	CASRGLGNQPQHF
TRBV7-9	TRBJ2-1	TRBD2	NA	TGTGCCAGCAGTCCACTAGCGGGGGGAAACAATGAGCAGTTCTTC	CASSPLAGGNNEQFF
TRBV11-2	TRBJ2-5	NA	NA	TGTGCCAGCAGCTTAGTGAGGGAGACCCAGTACTTC	CASSLVRETQYF
TRBV5-1	TRBJ1-5	NA	once	TGCGCCAGCAGCTTGGGTATACAGGGCGGTCAGCCCCAGCATTTT	CASSLGIQGGQPQHF
TRBV16	TRBJ2-7	TRBD2	NA	TGTGCCAGCAGCCCGGGACTAGCGGGGGACTACGAGCAGTACTTC	CASSPGLAGDYEQYF
TRBV18	TRBJ1-1	NA	once	TGTGCCAGCTCACCAGGGGCGGGGGTGAGCACTGAAGCTTTCTTT	CASSPGAGVSTEAFF
TRBV30	TRBJ2-7	TRBD1	NA	TGTGCCTGGGAGACAGGGGTGGGCGAGCAGTACTTC	CAWETGVGEQYF
TRBV19	TRBJ1-6	NA	NA	TGTGCCAGTAGCTTACCCCCGGGACCCGATAATTCACCCCTCCACTTT	CASSLPPGPDNSPLHF
TRBV30	TRBJ1-5	NA	NA	TGTGCCTGGAGTCGACAGGTTTCCAATCAGCCCCAGCATTTT	CAWSRQVSNQPQHF
TRBV4-2	TRBJ2-7	NA	NA	TGTGCCAGCAGCCAAGGTACCCAGGAGACCTACGAGCAGTACTTC	CASSQGTQETYEQYF
TRBV6-5	TRBJ1-2	TRBD1	NA	TGTGCCAGCAGACAACCCGACAGGGAGCTAGGTGGCTACACCTTC	CASRQPDRELGGYTF
TRBV7-8	TRBJ2-1	TRBD2	once	TGTGCCAGCAGCTTATGGGCGGGGGGGTACAATGAGCAGTTCTTC	CASSLWAGGYNEQFF
TRBV6-6	TRBJ1-2	TRBD1	NA	TGTGCCAGCAGCCCGGACAGGGCGACCTATGGCTACACCTTC	CASSPDRATYGYTF
TRBV6-5	TRBJ2-7	NA	NA	TGTGCCAGCAGAGGTCCGGGGTGGCCTGAGCAGTACTTC	CASRGPGWPEQYF
TRBV27	TRBJ1-5	NA	NA	TGTGCCAGCAGTTTGGCGATAGGGCAGGGAAGCAATCAGCCCCAGCATTTT	CASSLAIGQGSNQPQHF
TRBV19	TRBJ2-2	TRBD1	NA	TGTGCCAGTAGGCCAGGACAGGGGGTTTTTGCCGGGGAGCTGTTTTTT	CASRPGQGVFAGELFF
TRBV15	TRBJ2-7	NA	NA	TGTGCCACCAGCAGAGATCTCACTTCAGAGCAGTACTTC	CATSRDLTSEQYF
TRBV7-9	TRBJ1-2	NA	once	TGTGCCAGCAGCTTAGGGGCCGTCGGTAGCGGCTACACCTTC	CASSLGAVGSGYTF
TRBV5-1	TRBJ2-7	NA	once	TGCGCCAGCAGCTTATCTCGGGTTACCTACGAGCAGTACTTC	CASSLSRVTYEQYF
TRBV3-1/TRBV3-2	TRBJ2-7	NA	NA	TGTGCCAGCAGCCCAACCCCCATAGCTCGAGGACAGAACCTATACGAGCAGTACTTC	CASSPTPIARGQNLYEQYF
TRBV10-3	TRBJ1-2	TRBD1	NA	TGTGCCATCAGCCGGGACAGCTTTAACTATGGCTACACCTTC	CAISRDSFNYGYTF
TRBV30	TRBJ1-5	TRBD1	NA	TGTGCCTGGAGCACAGGGGGAAATCAGCCCCAGCATTTT	CAWSTGGNQPQHF
TRBV5-1	TRBJ1-5	NA	NA	TGCGCCAGCAGCTTGGGGGGTAATAGCAATCAGCCCCAGCATTTT	CASSLGGNSNQPQHF
TRBV29-1	TRBJ2-5	TRBD2	NA	TGCAGCGTTGAGCTACTAGCGGGGGGGCTCGGGACCCAGTACTTC	CSVELLAGGLGTQYF
TRBV11-3	TRBJ2-2	TRBD2	few	TGTGCCAGCAGCCTCGGGGGGGGCTCCGGGGAGCTGTTTTTT	CASSLGGGSGELFF
TRBV7-3	TRBJ2-3	NA	NA	TGTGCCAGCAGCCCCGAGATCACAGATACGCAGTATTTT	CASSPEITDTQYF
TRBV5-1	TRBJ2-6	NA	NA	TGCGCCAGCAGCTTGCGGTCCGGGAGCCCCTCCGGGGTCCTGACTTTC	CASSLRSGSPSGVLTF
TRBV27	TRBJ2-1	NA	NA	TGTGCCAGCAGTTTAGGGGAATACAATGAGCAGTTCTTC	CASSLGEYNEQFF
TRBV4-1	TRBJ2-2	TRBD1	NA	TGCGCCAGCAGCGACGGGACAGCGAACACCGGGGAGCTGTTTTTT	CASSDGTANTGELFF
TRBV9	TRBJ1-2	TRBD1	NA	TGTGCCAGCAGCGGTAGTCTCAGGGGGCTATCCGAAGGCTACACCTTC	CASSGSLRGLSEGYTF
TRBV5-4	TRBJ2-2	NA	NA	TGTGCCAGCAGCCCTACAGGGAACACCGGGGAGCTGTTTTTT	CASSPTGNTGELFF
TRBV2	TRBJ1-4	NA	NA	TGTGCCAGCAGTGCACAGGGATCTAATGAAAAACTGTTTTTT	CASSAQGSNEKLFF
TRBV5-4	TRBJ2-7	TRBD2	NA	TGTGCCAGCAGCCCACTCCTAGCGGGGGTGGGGGAGCAGTACTTC	CASSPLLAGVGEQYF